The present T cell receptor beta chain was sequenced within a study of blood T cell repertoires in COVID-19. CDR3 length equals 14 residues. Germline loops: CDR1 MDHEN, CDR2 SYDVKM. J gave up 6 bases and V 5 bases, and 10 bases lay outside the gene matches. Generated by immunoSEQ multiplex PCR, the TCRdb table keeps only in-frame clones and is missing some. The sample has 310,000 or so clones, about nine tenths seen once. The chain has TRBV28 and TRBJ2-7; 7 bases agree with TRBD1. The sequencing input was PBMCs or T cells enriched from blood (not recorded which). The clonotype comes from a woman between 18 and 30 years old who had recovered from COVID-19. The CDR3 region is CASSLPWTGGEQYF. The CDR3, as DNA: TGTGCCAGCAGTCTACCCTGGACAGGCGGCGAGCAGTACTTC.